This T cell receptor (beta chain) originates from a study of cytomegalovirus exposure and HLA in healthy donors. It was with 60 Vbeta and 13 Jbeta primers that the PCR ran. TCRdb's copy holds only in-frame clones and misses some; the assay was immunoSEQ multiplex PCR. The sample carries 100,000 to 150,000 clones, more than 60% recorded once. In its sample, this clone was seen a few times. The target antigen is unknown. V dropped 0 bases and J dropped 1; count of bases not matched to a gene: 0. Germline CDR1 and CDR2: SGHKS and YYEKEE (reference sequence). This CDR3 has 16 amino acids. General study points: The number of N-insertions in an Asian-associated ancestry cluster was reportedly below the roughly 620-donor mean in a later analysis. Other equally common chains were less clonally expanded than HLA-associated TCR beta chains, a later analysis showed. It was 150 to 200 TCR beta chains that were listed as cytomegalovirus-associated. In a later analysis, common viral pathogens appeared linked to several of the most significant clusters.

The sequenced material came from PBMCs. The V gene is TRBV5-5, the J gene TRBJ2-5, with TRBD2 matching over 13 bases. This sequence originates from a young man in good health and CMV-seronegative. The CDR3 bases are TGTGCCAGCAGCTTGGGACTAGCGGGAGGCCAAGAGACCCAGTACTTC. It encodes CASSLGLAGGQETQYF.